Following are 32 T cell receptor beta chains from one sample sequenced in a study of blood T cell repertoires in COVID-19. Using immunoSEQ multiplex PCR, the repertoire was profiled, and TCRdb retains in-frame clones only, with some absent. The sample lists roughly 180,000 clones; about four fifths were seen once. The sequenced sample consisted of peripheral blood. These receptor sequences come from a woman aged 40 to 50 with COVID-19, enrolled during active disease.

CDR3 DNA: TGCAGTGCTAGTTACATTTACGAGCAGTACTTC. Protein: CSASYIYEQYF. The chain employs TRBV20-1 and TRBJ2-7; D uncertain. The CDR3 has 11 amino acids. V lost 3 bases, J lost 4 bases, and 7 bases lay in between. Germline lookup yields CDR1 DFQATT and CDR2 SNEGSKA (reference sequence).

The chain is built from TRBV4-1 and TRBJ2-1, with TRBD2 matching over 8 bases. V shed 2 bases and J 2 bases; nucleotides not matched to a gene: 5. CDR3 length: 16 residues. Per the germline V gene, CDR1 is MGHRA and CDR2 is YSYEKL. The CDR3 reads CASSQPSGRAYNEQFF. CDR3 coding DNA: TGCGCCAGCAGCCAACCCAGCGGGAGAGCCTACAATGAGCAGTTCTTC.

Of note for this clone: Given a much more abundant clone one base away, this may be a read error. Other DNA sequences from this sample encode an identical CDR3 as well. V and J are TRBV6-2 or TRBV6-3 and TRBJ2-1; D unclear. This CDR3 has 12 residues. Per germline, CDR1 MNHEY and CDR2 SVGEGT. Trimming cost V 2 bases and J 6 bases, with 5 bases left between them. The CDR3 reads CASSYGPNEQFF. The DNA for the CDR3 is TGTGCCAGCAGTTACGGGCCCAATGAGCAGTTCTTC.

CDR3 DNA: TGTGCCAGTAGTATTGACCACAGGGAAGTCTACGAGCAGTACTTC. This translates into CASSIDHREVYEQYF. J is TRBJ2-7 and V is TRBV19; perhaps TRBD1 as D (6 bases). The germline V gene has CDR1 LNHDA and CDR2 SQIVND (reference sequence). The V gene lost 3 bases and the J gene lost 3 bases, with 15 bases spanning the gap. This CDR3 is 15 amino acids long.

There are a few counts of this clone. The chain links TRBV27 to TRBJ1-5; D uncertain. Between the trimmed V and J ends, which lost 2 bases and 3 bases, there was a span of 5 bases. The CDR3 runs 13 residues. Germline values: CDR1 MNHEY, CDR2 SMNVEV (reference sequence). The CDR3 region is CASSLQDNQPQHF. For the CDR3, the DNA is TGTGCCAGCAGTTTACAGGACAATCAGCCCCAGCATTTT.

The chain combines TRBV9 with TRBJ1-2, with TRBD1 matching over 7 bases. The CDR3 is made up of 13 amino acids. V shed 4 bases, J shed 9 bases, and the junction held 9 bases outside the gene matches. Germline values: CDR1 SGDLS, CDR2 YYNGEE. The CDR3 nucleotides are TGTGCCAGCAGCCTGGGGACACAGGGGAGCTACACCTTC. It is translated as CASSLGTQGSYTF.

This clone was observed a handful of times. The chain uses TRBV28 and TRBJ2-7; 9 bases fit TRBD1. Germline V gene data show CDR1 as MDHEN and CDR2 as SYDVKM. There are 15 residues in the CDR3. Losses at the gene ends were 4 bases for V and 5 bases for J; bases not matched to a gene: 9. Here the CDR3 DNA reads TGTGCCAGCAGTTCATCCGGGACAGGGTACCACGAGCAGTACTTC. Translation: CASSSSGTGYHEQYF.

For this clone: Possible read error: a much larger clone is one base away. The chain carries TRBV3-1 (or the pseudogene TRBV3-2) and TRBJ2-7; perhaps TRBD2 as D (5 bases). V gave up 0 bases and J gave up 2 bases, with 11 bases separating them. CDR1 and CDR2 from the germline V gene are LGHDT and YNNKEL (reference sequence). The CDR3 is 15 residues long. CDR3 residues: CASSQELAETYEQYF. The DNA of the CDR3 is TGTGCCAGCAGCCAAGAGCTAGCTGAGACCTACGAGCAGTACTTC.

This clone was seen a few times. The chain's CDR3 is CASSQESGAGYTF. The CDR3 bases are TGCGCCAGCAGCCAAGAGAGTGGGGCTGGCTACACCTTC. The chain employs TRBV4-1 and TRBJ1-2, with TRBD1 as a possible D gene (5 bases). The CDR3 runs to 13 residues. The germline V gene has CDR1 MGHRA and CDR2 YSYEKL. Trimming took 0 bases from V and 7 from J, leaving 9 bases between them.

A single count supports this clone. The chain joins TRBV23-1 to TRBJ2-5; TRBD2 might be the D (6 bases). TRBV23-1 is flagged as an ORF with uncertain function. Trimming removed 2 bases at V and 5 bases at J, with 18 bases between. The CDR3 loop spans 16 amino acids. The CDR3 nucleotides are TGCGCCAGCAGTCAAATAAGGCAGGCAAGCGGGGAGACCCAGTACTTC. Translation: CASSQIRQASGETQYF.

V is TRBV5-1 and J is TRBJ2-1, with D perhaps matching TRBD2 (5 bases). Trimming stripped 4 bases from V and 7 bases from J, with 21 bases between. Germline loops: CDR1 SGHRS, CDR2 YFSETQ. CDR3 length: 16 amino acids. The CDR3 sequence: CASSTRLASVGNEQFF. The CDR3 DNA reads TGCGCCAGCAGCACACGTCTAGCCTCCGTAGGAAATGAGCAGTTCTTC. The full variable domain, in which reference TRBV5-1 and TRBJ2-1 provide the parts outside the CDR3, is KAGVTQTPRYLIKTRGQQVTLSCSPISGHRSVSWYQQTPGQGLQFLFEYFSETQRNKGNFPGRFSGRQFSNSRSEMNVSTLELGDSALYLCASSTRLASVGNEQFFGPGTRLTVL.

The rearrangement joins TRBV18 to TRBJ1-6; 8 nucleotides match TRBD1. J lost 9 bases, V lost 1 base, and 8 bases had no gene match. Per the germline V gene, CDR1 is KGHSH and CDR2 is LQKENI. CDR3 length equals 16 residues. The CDR3 coding sequence is TGTGCCAGCTCACCACAAACCGCAGGGGGCGGTTCACCCCTCCACTTT. Its protein is CASSPQTAGGGSPLHF.

The V gene is TRBV5-8, the J gene TRBJ1-5; D may be TRBD1 (6 bases). Trimming removed 2 bases at V and 3 bases at J, with 9 bases between. Germline V gene lookup returns CDR1 SGHTS and CDR2 YDEGEE. CDR3 size: 14 residues. CDR3 bases: TGTGCCAGCAGCTTCAGGGGAAACAATCAGCCCCAGCATTTT. This codes for CASSFRGNNQPQHF.

DNA for the CDR3: TGTGCCAGCAGCTCCCCCACCGGGACAGGGGCGCTCTCTGGGGCCAACGTCCTGACTTTC. Translating gives CASSSPTGTGALSGANVLTF. This chain joins TRBV13 and TRBJ2-6, with 10 bases aligning to TRBD1. Germline CDR1 is PRHDT and CDR2 is FYEKMQ (reference sequence). CDR3 length: 20 amino acids. V dropped 4 bases and J dropped 0; count of bases not matched to a gene: 12.

The J gene is TRBJ2-1, the V gene TRBV20-1, with 8 bases aligning to TRBD2. J was trimmed by 2 bases and V by 3 bases; bases with no gene match: 3. Germline lookup yields CDR1 DFQATT and CDR2 SNEGSKA (reference sequence). This CDR3 region has 14 residues. Written as DNA, the CDR3 is TGCAGTGCTAGTCCGGGACTAGCCTACAATGAGCAGTTCTTC. This encodes CSASPGLAYNEQFF.

This rearrangement joins TRBV19 to TRBJ1-6, with 8 bases aligning to TRBD1. V trimming: 5 bases; J trimming: 9 bases; junction bases outside the gene matches: 6. Germline-derived CDR1 and CDR2 are LNHDA and SQIVND (reference sequence). The CDR3 loop spans 14 amino acids. This CDR3 is CASSVGQDASPLHF. The CDR3 DNA follows: TGTGCCAGTAGTGTGGGACAGGATGCTTCACCCCTCCACTTT.

The chain employs TRBV7-3 and TRBJ1-2; 9 nucleotides line up with TRBD1. J lost 2 bases, V lost 3 bases, and 4 bases had no gene match. The CDR3 spans 15 residues. Germline V gives CDR1 SGHTA, CDR2 FQGTGA. CDR3 amino acids: CASSFSGTGNYGYTF. In nucleotides, the CDR3 is TGTGCCAGCAGCTTCTCGGGGACAGGGAACTATGGCTACACCTTC.

The V call is TRBV19, the J call TRBJ2-5; 8 positions agree with TRBD1. There are 14 residues in the CDR3. Germline assignment: CDR1 LNHDA and CDR2 SQIVND (reference sequence). V shed 4 bases and J 2 bases; nucleotides not matched to a gene: 3. The CDR3 nucleotides read TGTGCCAGTAGTAGGGGGACAGGACAAGAGACCCAGTACTTC. It encodes CASSRGTGQETQYF.

The chain recombines TRBV21-1 with TRBJ2-7; the tabulated D call, TRBD2, remains unverified against the DNA. TRBV21-1 corresponds to a pseudogene. The CDR3 totals 16 residues. CDR3 sequence: CASSKGRVGTTYEQYV. The CDR3 nucleotides are TGTGCCAGCAGCAAAGGGCGGGTTGGAACTACCTACGAGCAGTACGTC.

This clone came up a few times. The chain uses TRBV5-1 and TRBJ2-7; TRBD2 agrees at 9 bases. The junction had 4 bases not matched to a gene; V was cut back by 4 bases and J by 2 bases. The CDR3 runs to 14 residues. In germline, CDR1 is SGHRS, CDR2 YFSETQ. CDR3: CASSESGRTYEQYF. The CDR3 coding sequence is TGCGCCAGCAGCGAAAGCGGGAGGACCTACGAGCAGTACTTC.

The chain carries TRBV7-2 and TRBJ2-3, with D perhaps TRBD2 (5 bases). This CDR3 region has 17 residues. Germline V CDR1 and CDR2: SGHTA, FQGNSA. V lost 4 bases, J lost 0 bases, and 17 bases lay in between. DNA of the CDR3: TGTGCCAGCAGCTCGACCCCGGACTGGCGTAGCACAGATACGCAGTATTTT. This translates into CASSSTPDWRSTDTQYF.

The chain combines TRBV11-2 with TRBJ2-1, with 10 bases aligning to TRBD1. With 0 bases clipped from V and 4 bases from J, the junction kept 9 bases outside the gene matches. CDR1 and CDR2 (germline): SGHAT, FQNNGV. The CDR3 extends over 18 amino acids. CDR3 sequence: CASSLERPGQGLYNEQFF. The DNA of the CDR3 is TGTGCCAGCAGCTTAGAAAGACCGGGACAGGGGCTTTACAATGAGCAGTTCTTC. Full variable domain (outside the CDR3, taken from reference TRBV11-2 and TRBJ2-1): EAGVAQSPRYKIIEKRQSVAFWCNPISGHATLYWYQQILGQGPKLLIQFQNNGVVDDSQLPKDRFSAERLKGVDSTLKIQPAKLEDSAVYLCASSLERPGQGLYNEQFFGPGTRLTVL.

CDR3 nucleotides: TGTGCCAGCAGTGAAATGAGCTCCTATAATTCACCCCTCCACTTT. It yields the protein CASSEMSSYNSPLHF. The chain carries TRBV6-1 and TRBJ1-6, with no clear D. The germline V and J ends were trimmed by 2 bases and 0 bases, with 5 bases remaining between them. Germline lookup yields CDR1 MNHNS and CDR2 SASEGT. The CDR3 spans 15 residues.

This clone was found once. The V call is TRBV11-3, the J call TRBJ2-3; TRBD1 matches at 8 bases. The CDR3 totals 13 residues. Trimming removed 10 bases from V and 1 base from J; junction bases left unmatched: 4. Germline V lookup: CDR1 SGHNT, CDR2 YENEEA. CDR3: CATKDRGTDTQYF. The CDR3 DNA reads TGTGCCACCAAGGACAGGGGCACAGATACGCAGTATTTT.

This clone was seen just once. V and J are TRBV19 and TRBJ1-1; D perhaps matches TRBD1 (5 bases). V was clipped by 6 bases and J by 11 bases, with 25 bases between them. The CDR3 sequence is 15 residues long. The germline V gene has CDR1 LNHDA and CDR2 SQIVND (reference sequence). The CDR3 sequence: CASSFTVAGGEDAFF. CDR3 nucleotide sequence: TGTGCCAGTAGCTTTACCGTGGCGGGGGGGGAAGACGCTTTCTTT.

V and J are TRBV4-2 and TRBJ1-1; D is undetermined. This CDR3 has 15 amino acids. Germline V gene lookup returns CDR1 LGHNA and CDR2 YNFKEQ. Trimming took 3 bases from V and 4 from J, leaving 15 bases between them. The CDR3 DNA reads TGTGCCAGCAGCCATGTCGTCGCTGGCGGCACTGAAGCTTTCTTT. Translated, it gives CASSHVVAGGTEAFF.

V gene TRBV3-1 (or the pseudogene TRBV3-2) combines with J gene TRBJ1-5, with 7 bases fitting TRBD1. V trimming: 1 base; J trimming: 14 bases; junction bases outside the gene matches: 8. The length of the CDR3 is 13 residues. Germline CDR1 and CDR2: LGHDT and YNNKEL (reference sequence). DNA for the CDR3: TGTGCCAGCAGCCAAGTTCCTGGGACAGTCAAGCATTTT. Protein: CASSQVPGTVKHF.

The chain links TRBV28 to TRBJ1-1; D not certain. Germline V gene sequence: CDR1 MDHEN, CDR2 SYDVKM. This CDR3 is 12 amino acids long. Trimming removed 11 bases at V and 1 base at J, with 11 bases between. CDR3 region: CAGSSGNTEAFF. The CDR3 DNA reads as TGTGCCGGTTCGTCCGGGAACACTGAAGCTTTCTTT.

This chain joins TRBV6-5 and TRBJ1-2; D might be TRBD1 (5 bases). Germline V gene data show CDR1 as MNHEY and CDR2 as SVGAGI. The V end was cut by 9 bases, the J end by 8 bases, with 22 bases between. The CDR3 is 14 amino acids. In nucleotides, the CDR3 is TGTGCCAGTTTACAGGATGGACCGGGAGGGGGCTACACCTTC. It encodes CASLQDGPGGGYTF.

J is TRBJ2-7 and V is TRBV27, with 7 bases aligning to TRBD2. This CDR3 contains 15 residues. V was pared by 4 bases and J by 4 bases, with 10 bases of the junction left unmatched. CDR1 is MNHEY, CDR2 SMNVEV, per germline (reference sequence). The CDR3 loop reads CASSWGGGSWYEQYF. The CDR3 coding sequence is TGTGCCAGCAGTTGGGGGGGAGGGAGCTGGTACGAGCAGTACTTC.

The J gene is TRBJ2-1, the V gene TRBV5-4, with 12 bases fitting TRBD2. Germline V gene sequence: CDR1 SGHNT, CDR2 YYREEE (reference sequence). This CDR3 has 17 amino acids. The J segment lost 6 bases and the V segment lost 0 bases, leaving 7 bases of the junction unmatched. The CDR3 nucleotides read TGTGCCAGCAGCTTGGATGCTAGCGGGAGGGCAGGCAATGAGCAGTTCTTC. Translation gives CASSLDASGRAGNEQFF.

The V gene is TRBV12-3 or TRBV12-4, the J gene TRBJ1-2; D remains unclear. V shed 6 bases and J shed 2 bases, with 10 bases lying between them. There are 13 residues in the CDR3. CDR3 DNA: TGTGCCAGCAGCTCCTACTTGAACTATGGCTACACCTTC. Translated: CASSSYLNYGYTF.